This T cell receptor beta chain was found in a study of Tregs in tolerant kidney transplant recipients. Study findings and constraints: No direct test of biological reproducibility was done here.

Recipients received nonmyeloablative bone marrow transplants from related graft donors, with transient mixed chimerism. Unstimulated regulatory T cells (CD4+CD25+CD127-), CD4+CD25- non-regulatory cells, CD4 and CD8 cells were FACS-sorted from thawed PBMCs. Remarks on this clone: What it recognizes is unknown.

Assay: immunoSEQ multiplex PCR; the TCRdb copy retains only in-frame clones and omits some. The sample has roughly 64,000 clones; more than 70% are singletons. The ends lost 4 bases at V and 0 bases at J; junction bases unmatched: 5. Germline CDR1 reads SGHNT; CDR2 reads YYREEE (reference sequence). This CDR3 comprises 16 residues. The TCR sequence derives from a human patient who received a combined kidney and bone marrow transplant. The graft donor may be the source of some T cells. Specimen: CD4+ T cells from blood (PBMCs), collected 6 months after the transplant. The chain couples TRBV5-4 to TRBJ1-3; 9 bases align to TRBD1. The CDR3 here is CASSPETGGSGNTIYF. The CDR3 nucleotides are TGTGCCAGCAGCCCGGAGACAGGGGGCTCTGGAAACACCATATATTTT.